Each of the 20 T cell receptor beta chains below was sequenced from the same sample in a study of OX40 agonist ivuxolimab in advanced cancers. Clones were sequenced by immunoSEQ multiplex PCR, and TCRdb holds only the in-frame ones, with some missing. The sample gives approximately 90,000 clones, about 90% of which show up once; 0.7% to 0.9% is in the top ten. The sample was CD4+ or CD8+ T cells sorted from blood, taken in a trial of the OX40 agonist ivuxolimab. The receptor set was obtained from an adult with an advanced solid tumor such as melanoma, head and neck, liver or kidney cancer.

The chain links TRBV6-6 to TRBJ2-7, with 7 nucleotides matching TRBD1. This CDR3 is built from 12 residues. With V trimmed by 6 bases and J by 6 bases, 5 bases remained unmatched. Germline CDR1 MNHNY, CDR2 SVGAGI (reference sequence). The CDR3 DNA reads as TGTGCCAGCAGGAGACAGGGCGGCGAGCAGTACTTC. Translation gives CASRRQGGEQYF.

The rearrangement joins TRBV7-2 to TRBJ2-3; D is possibly TRBD2 (6 bases). The V and J ends lost 3 bases and 5 bases respectively, with 12 bases between them. CDR3 length: 14 residues. Germline values: CDR1 SGHTA, CDR2 FQGNSA. CDR3 DNA: TGTGCCAGCAGCTTTAGCGGTCCCGGAGATACGCAGTATTTT. Its translation: CASSFSGPGDTQYF.

The V and J genes are TRBV6-1 and TRBJ1-4; 8 bases match TRBD1. Per germline, CDR1 MNHNS and CDR2 SASEGT. This CDR3 is 17 amino acids long. V was clipped by 1 base and J by 0 bases; unmatched bases: 4. CDR3: CASSEEDRVSTNEKLFF. As DNA, the CDR3 is TGTGCCAGCAGTGAAGAGGACAGGGTTTCAACTAATGAAAAACTGTTTTTT.

There are a few counts of this clone. The chain joins TRBV7-2 to TRBJ1-1; perhaps TRBD1 as D (5 bases). The CDR3 sequence is 13 residues long. V lost 3 bases and J 7 bases, leaving 12 bases between the germline ends. The germline V gene encodes CDR1 SGHTA and CDR2 FQGNSA. CDR3 in amino acids: CASSFHSGGEAFF. CDR3 bases: TGTGCCAGCAGCTTCCATTCTGGGGGTGAAGCTTTCTTT.

This chain joins TRBV7-2 and TRBJ1-5; 11 bases agree with TRBD1. The germline V gene encodes CDR1 SGHTA and CDR2 FQGNSA. This CDR3 comprises 15 residues. Unmatched junction bases numbered 11, after V lost 3 bases and J lost 13 bases. The CDR3 region is CASSFAGTGGSEQHF. As DNA, the CDR3 is TGTGCCAGCAGCTTCGCCGGGACAGGGGGAAGTGAACAGCATTTT.

Only a few counts were recorded for this clone. This CDR3 reads CACVFNQNTEAFF. In nucleotides, the CDR3 is TGTGCCTGTGTGTTCAATCAGAACACTGAAGCTTTCTTT. J is TRBJ1-1 and V is TRBV30; the D is unclear. The V gene's germline CDR1 is GTSNPN and CDR2 SVGIG (reference sequence). The CDR3 is made up of 13 amino acids. V was shortened by 6 bases and J by 1 base, with 12 bases between the two germline ends.

A note on this clone: Because the CDR3's place on the DNA is in doubt, the DNA is left out and the CDR3 is given as listed by TCRdb. The chain recombines TRBV6-5 with TRBJ2-7; the table's D call, TRBD1, has no DNA check behind it. With termini counted, the CDR3 has 14 amino acids. Germline CDR1 and CDR2: MNHEY and SVGAGI. The CDR3 loop is CASSTSTRGYEQYF.

The chain employs TRBV11-2 and TRBJ1-2; 7 bases are a match to TRBD1. Germline CDR1 is SGHAT and CDR2 is FQNNGV. The V and J ends lost 2 bases and 8 bases, in that order; junction bases with no gene match: 11. This CDR3 comprises 15 residues. The CDR3 here is CASSLLDRDRGGYTF. CDR3 bases: TGTGCCAGCAGCTTACTCGACCGGGACAGAGGGGGCTACACCTTC.

V is TRBV6-5 and J is TRBJ1-4; D is uncertain. Trimming took off 2 bases at V and 0 bases at J, with 7 bases between the two ends. Germline V CDR1 and CDR2: MNHEY, SVGAGI. The CDR3 loop spans 15 amino acids. The CDR3 DNA is TGTGCCAGCAGTTACGAGCCCTCAACTAATGAAAAACTGTTTTTT. Protein sequence: CASSYEPSTNEKLFF.

V is TRBV10-3 and J is TRBJ2-2, with D possibly TRBD1 on 6 matching bases. The V gene's germline CDR1 is ENHRY and CDR2 SYGVKD. V was shortened by 10 bases and J by 0 bases, with 12 bases between the two germline ends. The CDR3 consists of 14 residues. Here the CDR3 DNA reads TGTGCCACCCTACAGGGTCCGAACACCGGGGAGCTGTTTTTT. It translates to CATLQGPNTGELFF.

The rearrangement links TRBV7-9 to TRBJ2-7, with 8 bases lining up with TRBD1. This CDR3 contains 13 residues. J was trimmed by 12 bases and V by 0 bases; bases with no gene match: 7. Germline V gene data show CDR1 as SEHNR and CDR2 as FQNEAQ (reference sequence). CDR3 amino acids: CASSLASAGGLYF. CDR3 DNA: TGTGCCAGCAGCTTAGCTTCGGCAGGGGGCTTGTACTTC.

The chain employs TRBV10-3 and TRBJ2-3, with D hard to call. CDR1 ENHRY and CDR2 SYGVKD come from the germline V gene. The CDR3 covers 14 residues. The V and J ends lost 3 bases and 3 bases respectively, with 10 bases between them. The CDR3 here is CAISDRQDTDTQYF. The CDR3 DNA follows: TGTGCCATCAGTGATCGTCAGGATACAGATACGCAGTATTTT.

The chain links TRBV4-3 to TRBJ1-1, with 8 nucleotides matching TRBD1. The CDR3 loop spans 16 amino acids. The trim removed 0 bases at V and 4 bases at J, leaving 7 bases unmatched. From germline, CDR1 is LGHNA and CDR2 YSLEER. Here the CDR3 reads CASSQELQGGGTEAFF. DNA for the CDR3: TGCGCCAGCAGCCAAGAACTACAGGGGGGGGGCACTGAAGCTTTCTTT.

This chain uses TRBV5-4 with TRBJ1-6; D call uncertain. This CDR3 has 15 amino acids. V lost 3 bases and J 5 bases, leaving 12 bases between the germline ends. Germline V gene sequence: CDR1 SGHNT, CDR2 YYREEE (reference sequence). Here the CDR3 DNA reads TGTGCCAGCAGCTCGAAGGTTCCGGATAATTCACCCCTCCACTTT. Protein sequence: CASSSKVPDNSPLHF.

This clone is a singleton in its sample. The gene calls are TRBV11-3 and TRBJ2-2; D ambiguous. Trimming pared 0 bases from V and 2 bases from J, leaving 7 bases between. CDR1 and CDR2 (germline): SGHNT, YENEEA. The CDR3 has 15 amino acids. Written as DNA, the CDR3 is TGTGCCAGCAGCTTAGACCGGCTAAACACCGGGGAGCTGTTTTTT. This codes for CASSLDRLNTGELFF.

The V gene is TRBV19, the J gene TRBJ2-5, with 8 bases fitting TRBD1. Germline CDR1 and CDR2: LNHDA and SQIVND (reference sequence). The CDR3 consists of 15 residues. With V trimmed by 3 bases and J by 5 bases, 8 bases remained unmatched. The CDR3 region has the DNA TGTGCCAGTAGTATCTCAGGGGGCCTGATGGAGACCCAGTACTTC. This sequence encodes CASSISGGLMETQYF.

The chain couples TRBV6-1 to TRBJ2-7; D call uncertain. With 5 bases removed from V and 1 base from J, the gap between germline ends came to 12 bases. The V gene's germline CDR1 is MNHNS and CDR2 SASEGT. This CDR3 comprises 14 residues. CDR3 nucleotides: TGTGCCAGCAGTTTAGGGCCCACATCCTACGAGCAGTACTTC. The encoded protein is CASSLGPTSYEQYF.

The rearrangement links TRBV11-2 to TRBJ2-3, with D unresolved. Germline V gene data show CDR1 as SGHAT and CDR2 as FQNNGV. With 1 base removed from V and 11 bases from J, the gap between germline ends came to 7 bases. The CDR3 is 11 residues long. The CDR3 nucleotides are TGTGCCAGCAGCTTAGGACCGCTGCAGTATTTT. Translating gives CASSLGPLQYF.

The chain carries TRBV6-1 and TRBJ2-6, with TRBD1 matching over 10 bases. The germline V gene has CDR1 MNHNS and CDR2 SASEGT. Losses at the gene ends were 7 bases for V and 2 bases for J; bases not matched to a gene: 2. The CDR3 extends over 15 amino acids. The CDR3 is CASIDRGPGANVLTF. The DNA for the CDR3 is TGTGCCAGCATTGACAGGGGGCCTGGGGCCAACGTCCTGACTTTC.

In its sample, this clone was seen once. The chain uses TRBV6-1 and TRBJ2-3; 10 positions match TRBD2. Trimming took 2 bases from V and 0 from J; bases not matched to a gene: 8. CDR1 is MNHNS and CDR2 is SASEGT in the germline V gene. The CDR3 extends over 18 amino acids. Here the CDR3 DNA reads TGTGCCAGCAGTGAATTAAGCGGGGGGGCGACTAGCACAGATACGCAGTATTTT. Amino acid sequence: CASSELSGGATSTDTQYF.